One sample yielded the 30 T cell receptor beta chains listed below, sequenced in a study of blood T cell repertoires in COVID-19. Libraries were prepared by immunoSEQ multiplex PCR; TCRdb keeps only in-frame clonotypes and omits some of them. The sample holds 150,000 to 200,000 clones, roughly 82% seen once. The specimen sequenced was peripheral blood. The receptors were sampled from an older woman with acute or convalescent COVID-19.

The CDR3: CASSLSLGQTGELFF. In nucleotides, the CDR3 is TGTGCCAGCAGCTTATCCCTGGGACAGACCGGGGAGCTGTTTTTT. This chain joins TRBV7-2 and TRBJ2-2, with 7 bases fitting TRBD1. The germline V gene encodes CDR1 SGHTA and CDR2 FQGNSA. V lost 2 bases and J lost 5; bases outside the gene matches: 5. The CDR3 loop spans 15 amino acids.

CDR3 sequence: CATSDPRAGGTEAFF. CDR3 in DNA: TGTGCCACCAGTGATCCCCGCGCAGGGGGCACTGAAGCTTTCTTT. The chain links TRBV24-1 to TRBJ1-1, with 7 bases matching TRBD1. The CDR3 totals 15 residues. Per germline, CDR1 KGHDR and CDR2 SFDVKD. Unmatched junction bases numbered 7, after V lost 3 bases and J lost 4 bases.

The chain combines TRBV10-3 with TRBJ2-7; D not certain. This CDR3 has 16 amino acids. Between the trimmed V and J ends, which lost 6 bases and 0 bases, there was a span of 18 bases. Germline V lookup: CDR1 ENHRY, CDR2 SYGVKD. CDR3 region: CAISAAPTTTSYEQYF. The CDR3 bases are TGTGCCATCAGCGCCGCCCCCACGACAACCTCCTACGAGCAGTACTTC.

The chain joins TRBV3-1 (or the pseudogene TRBV3-2) to TRBJ1-1, with D uncertain. Trimming pared 4 bases from V and 1 base from J, leaving 7 bases between. This CDR3 region has 13 residues. Per germline, CDR1 LGHDT and CDR2 YNNKEL (reference sequence). CDR3 coding DNA: TGTGCCAGCAGCCGGCGGGAGAACACTGAAGCTTTCTTT. Encoded protein: CASSRRENTEAFF.

The chain employs TRBV30 and TRBJ1-5; 7 bases agree with TRBD1. V lost 1 base and J lost 7; bases outside the gene matches: 4. Per the germline V gene, CDR1 is GTSNPN and CDR2 is SVGIG (reference sequence). The CDR3 loop spans 13 amino acids. CDR3: CAWSAGQVQPQHF. DNA of the CDR3: TGTGCCTGGAGTGCTGGACAGGTCCAGCCCCAGCATTTT.

V usage is TRBV19 and J usage is TRBJ1-5; TRBD1 might be the D (5 bases). CDR3 length: 14 amino acids. Deletions cut 3 bases from V and 6 bases from J, with 12 bases between. CDR1 is LNHDA, CDR2 SQIVND, per germline (reference sequence). CDR3 coding DNA: TGTGCCAGTAGTATGGGGCCGGAGGGTCAGCCCCAGCATTTT. Translating gives CASSMGPEGQPQHF.

The V and J genes are TRBV11-2 and TRBJ2-1; D might be TRBD2 (6 bases). From germline, CDR1 is SGHAT and CDR2 FQNNGV. This CDR3 is 13 amino acids long. V lost 4 bases and J lost 9, with 13 bases in between. The CDR3 DNA reads TGTGCCAGCAGCTCTAGCGCGCGGGTTGAGCAGTTCTTC. This encodes CASSSSARVEQFF.

This clone was observed once. The chain couples TRBV28 to TRBJ2-5; 9 bases are shared with TRBD2. Per germline, CDR1 MDHEN and CDR2 SYDVKM. The CDR3 totals 15 residues. Unmatched junction bases numbered 5, after V lost 6 bases and J lost 0 bases. CDR3 loop: CASRLAGGYQETQYF. For the CDR3, the DNA is TGTGCCAGCAGACTGGCGGGAGGGTACCAAGAGACCCAGTACTTC.

This clone has just one count. Here the CDR3 reads CASSLPSGTTDTQYF. For the CDR3, the DNA is TGTGCCAGCAGTTTGCCTAGCGGGACCACAGATACGCAGTATTTT. V gene TRBV28 combines with J gene TRBJ2-3, with 9 positions matching TRBD2. The junction had 3 bases not matched to a gene; V was cut back by 3 bases and J by 2 bases. The CDR3 is made up of 15 amino acids. CDR1 and CDR2 (germline): MDHEN, SYDVKM.

The V gene is TRBV12-3 or TRBV12-4, the J gene TRBJ2-5, with D hard to call. The CDR3 is 11 residues long. V shed 4 bases and J shed 4 bases, with 4 bases lying between them. Here the CDR3 reads CASSSGETQYF. The DNA for the CDR3 is TGTGCCAGCAGTTCAGGAGAGACCCAGTACTTC.

J is TRBJ2-5 and V is TRBV4-1; 11 positions agree with TRBD2. Per the germline V gene, CDR1 is MGHRA and CDR2 is YSYEKL. V lost 1 base, J lost 4 bases, and 5 bases stayed unmatched. The CDR3 loop spans 16 amino acids. The CDR3 sequence is CASSQGASGGLETQYF. The CDR3 nucleotides read TGCGCCAGCAGCCAAGGGGCTAGCGGGGGGTTAGAGACCCAGTACTTC.

This clone has only one observation. The rearrangement joins TRBV5-4 to TRBJ1-2; the D gene is possibly TRBD1 (5 bases). V was shortened by 0 bases and J by 6 bases, with 9 bases between the two germline ends. Germline CDR1 and CDR2: SGHNT and YYREEE (reference sequence). The CDR3 consists of 13 residues. DNA of the CDR3: TGTGCCAGCAGCTTGGGGGGGGGTGATGGCTACACCTTC. Amino acid sequence: CASSLGGGDGYTF.

The chain carries TRBV28 and TRBJ1-1, with D possibly matching TRBD1 (5 bases). The CDR3 totals 14 residues. Trimming cost V 8 bases and J 6 bases, with 19 bases left between them. Germline-derived CDR1 and CDR2 are MDHEN and SYDVKM. Written as DNA, the CDR3 is TGTGCCAGCTGGGAACCAGCAGGGATGGCTGAAGCTTTCTTT. This encodes CASWEPAGMAEAFF.

This clone has a single count. The chain employs TRBV30 and TRBJ2-6; D might be TRBD1 (6 bases). V lost 4 bases and J lost 0, with 10 bases in between. The V gene's germline CDR1 is GTSNPN and CDR2 SVGIG (reference sequence). CDR3 length: 15 residues. CDR3 sequence (DNA): TGTGCCTGGAACACAGGGTTCTCTGGGGCCAACGTCCTGACTTTC. Protein: CAWNTGFSGANVLTF. Complete variable domain (other parts from reference TRBV30 and TRBJ2-6): SQTIHQWPATLVQPVGSPLSLECTVEGTSNPNLYWYRQAAGRGLQLLFYSVGIGQISSEVPQNLSASRPQDRQFILSSKKLLLSDSGFYLCAWNTGFSGANVLTFGAGSRLTVL.

This clone was seen a handful of times. The V call is TRBV15, the J call TRBJ1-2, with D unclear. The CDR3 is made up of 13 amino acids. Trimming removed 0 bases from V and 6 bases from J, with 8 bases in between. Germline V gene sequence: CDR1 LNHNV, CDR2 YYDKDF (reference sequence). CDR3 nucleotides: TGTGCCACCAGCAGAGACCGGGTAAATGGCTACACCTTC. As protein: CATSRDRVNGYTF. The variable domain in full, with the rest retrieved from reference TRBV15 and TRBJ1-2, is DAMVIQNPRYQVTQFGKPVTLSCSQTLNHNVMYWYQQKSSQAPKLLFHYYDKDFNNEADTPDNFQSRRPNTSFCFLDIRSPGLGDTAMYLCATSRDRVNGYTFGSGTRLTVV.

The CDR3 reads CASSLTGTSGLNNEQFF. The CDR3 DNA sequence: TGTGCCAGCAGCTTAACTGGGACTAGCGGTCTTAACAATGAGCAGTTCTTC. The chain is built from TRBV7-3 and TRBJ2-1, with 11 bases lining up with TRBD2. Germline V CDR1 and CDR2: SGHTA, FQGTGA. Trimming at V came to 0 bases and at J to 5 bases, leaving 6 bases not matched to a gene. The length of the CDR3 is 17 residues.

This rearrangement joins TRBV20-1 to TRBJ1-2; tentative D call: TRBD1 (6 bases). V lost 3 bases, J lost 2 bases, and 13 bases lay in between. In germline, CDR1 is DFQATT, CDR2 SNEGSKA (reference sequence). The CDR3 runs to 14 residues. In DNA, the CDR3 is TGCAGTGCTAGTATCATCGGACAGAACTATGGCTACACCTTC. It codes for CSASIIGQNYGYTF.

This rearrangement joins TRBV27 to TRBJ2-6, with D perhaps TRBD1 (5 bases). Trimming took 11 bases from V and 0 from J, leaving 14 bases between them. Germline V lookup: CDR1 MNHEY, CDR2 SMNVEV (reference sequence). This CDR3 has 15 amino acids. CDR3 sequence reads: CAVQGIRSGANVLTF. CDR3 nucleotides: TGTGCCGTTCAGGGAATCCGCTCTGGGGCCAACGTCCTGACTTTC.

V and J are TRBV13 and TRBJ2-3, with a tentative D call TRBD2 (6 bases). The CDR3 extends over 16 amino acids. Trimming took off 2 bases at V and 3 bases at J, with 15 bases between the two ends. In germline, CDR1 is PRHDT, CDR2 FYEKMQ (reference sequence). CDR3 residues: CASSLIAGGPTDTQYF. The CDR3 coding sequence is TGTGCCAGCAGCTTAATAGCAGGAGGGCCAACAGATACGCAGTATTTT.

Here the CDR3 reads CASSQAVGSGGIWNEQFF. CDR3 nucleotide sequence: TGCGCCAGCAGCCAAGCCGTGGGATCCGGGGGTATTTGGAATGAGCAGTTCTTC. This chain links TRBV4-3 with TRBJ2-1; tentatively, D is TRBD2 (6 bases). The germline V gene encodes CDR1 LGHNA and CDR2 YSLEER. V was clipped by 1 base and J by 7 bases, with 23 bases between them. The length of the CDR3 is 18 residues.

V and J are TRBV6-2 or TRBV6-3 and TRBJ1-4; the match to TRBD1 covers 10 bases. The ends lost 2 bases at V and 6 bases at J; junction bases unmatched: 6. This CDR3 contains 16 residues. CDR1 is MNHEY, CDR2 SVGEGT, per germline. The CDR3 region has the DNA TGTGCCAGCAGTTACACGGCAGGACAGGGGGATGAAAAACTGTTTTTT. This translates into CASSYTAGQGDEKLFF.

The chain combines TRBV6-5 with TRBJ1-6; 10 positions match TRBD1. Germline assignment: CDR1 MNHEY and CDR2 SVGAGI. With V trimmed by 7 bases and J by 10 bases, 7 bases remained unmatched. The CDR3 has 14 amino acids. In DNA form, the CDR3 reads TGTGCCAGCAAACCCTGGACAGGGGGATCACCCCTCCACTTT. This sequence encodes CASKPWTGGSPLHF.

This chain links TRBV6-5 with TRBJ1-6; D is ambiguous. The CDR3 totals 16 residues. Germline CDR1 MNHEY, CDR2 SVGAGI. Trimming left V 4 bases short and J 0 bases short, with 10 bases between. The CDR3 spells CASSSIMSSYNSPLHF. CDR3 nucleotide sequence: TGTGCCAGCAGTTCGATCATGAGCTCCTATAATTCACCCCTCCACTTT.

The rearrangement uses TRBV2 and TRBJ1-2; D is ambiguous. V was shortened by 3 bases and J by 4 bases, with 6 bases between the two germline ends. Looked up from germline, CDR1 is SNHLY and CDR2 is FYNNEI. The CDR3 is made up of 12 amino acids. The CDR3, as DNA: TGTGCCAGCAGTGACCAGGCCTATGGCTACACCTTC. This codes for CASSDQAYGYTF.

CDR3 residues: CASSPGDRTSEAFF. DNA of the CDR3: TGTGCCAGCAGTCCGGGGGACAGAACCTCTGAAGCTTTCTTT. This rearrangement joins TRBV6-5 to TRBJ1-1; 7 positions match TRBD1. Germline values: CDR1 MNHEY, CDR2 SVGAGI. V was pared by 5 bases and J by 6 bases, with 9 bases of the junction left unmatched. The CDR3 covers 14 residues.

The chain links TRBV5-5 to TRBJ2-5, with TRBD2 identical over 13 bases. After removal of 1 base from V and 0 bases from J, the junction contained 6 bases not matched to a gene. CDR1 and CDR2 (germline): SGHKS, YYEKEE (reference sequence). CDR3 size: 18 residues. CDR3 coding DNA: TGTGCCAGCAGCTTGTCCGGACTAGCGGGGGTAAACCAAGAGACCCAGTACTTC. Its translation is CASSLSGLAGVNQETQYF.

The genes are TRBV2 and TRBJ1-2; 11 bases agree with TRBD1. The CDR3 sequence is 15 residues long. V lost 1 base and J lost 6; bases outside the gene matches: 4. The germline V gene encodes CDR1 SNHLY and CDR2 FYNNEI. The CDR3 sequence is CASSEDWDRGDGYTF. DNA of the CDR3: TGTGCCAGCAGTGAAGATTGGGACAGGGGGGATGGCTACACCTTC.

The chain is built from TRBV29-1 and TRBJ1-2; 7 bases are shared with TRBD1. The germline V gene has CDR1 SQVTM and CDR2 ANQGSEA. Losses at the gene ends were 5 bases for V and 4 bases for J; bases not matched to a gene: 13. The CDR3 extends over 15 amino acids. The CDR3 region is CSVPGTAKTPYGYTF. The CDR3, as DNA: TGCAGCGTTCCCGGGACAGCAAAAACCCCCTATGGCTACACCTTC.

J is TRBJ1-2 and V is TRBV27; D unresolved. V lost 0 bases and J 8 bases, leaving 13 bases between the germline ends. The CDR3 is 14 residues long. Germline assignment: CDR1 MNHEY and CDR2 SMNVEV (reference sequence). The CDR3 reads CASSLSGLYNGYTF. As DNA, the CDR3 is TGTGCCAGCAGTTTATCGGGCTTGTACAACGGCTACACCTTC.

J is TRBJ1-1 and V is TRBV5-1; D unresolved. V was trimmed by 4 bases and J by 6 bases, leaving 10 bases between them. The V gene's germline CDR1 is SGHRS and CDR2 YFSETQ. The length of the CDR3 is 12 residues. The CDR3 bases are TGCGCCAGCAGCGTGGACGGGGCTGAAGCTTTCTTT. This encodes CASSVDGAEAFF.